One sample yielded the 23 T cell receptor beta chains listed below, sequenced in a study of blood T cell repertoires in COVID-19. Some clones are missing from TCRdb's copy, which holds only in-frame ones; the method was immunoSEQ multiplex PCR. The sample contains 80,000 or so clones, 91% of which appear only once. The sequencing input was peripheral blood. Receptors originate from a woman aged 45-59 years in a cohort sampled during active COVID-19.

The CDR3 region is CSVEDLVGGAGNEQYF. The DNA for the CDR3 is TGCAGCGTTGAAGATCTGGTGGGGGGGGCAGGGAACGAGCAGTACTTC. The chain recombines TRBV29-1 with TRBJ2-7; maybe TRBD2 (7 bases). With 0 bases removed from V and 5 bases from J, the gap between germline ends came to 20 bases. CDR1 and CDR2 from the germline V gene are SQVTM and ANQGSEA. The length of the CDR3 is 16 residues.

The V and J genes are TRBV6-5 and TRBJ1-4, with 9 bases that match TRBD1. The V segment lost 6 bases and the J segment 8 bases; nucleotides outside the gene matches: 10. CDR1 and CDR2 (germline): MNHEY, SVGAGI. The CDR3 contains 15 residues. In nucleotides, the CDR3 is TGTGCCAGCAGGTCATCACAGGGGGCAGGAGAAAAACTGTTTTTT. It encodes CASRSSQGAGEKLFF.

The chain carries TRBV6-5 and TRBJ2-7; D might be TRBD1 (7 bases). The germline V gene has CDR1 MNHEY and CDR2 SVGAGI. The ends were cut back, 2 bases at V and 1 base at J, with 12 bases in the middle. There are 15 residues in the CDR3. CDR3 amino acids: CASSYVQGTSYEQYF. In DNA form, the CDR3 reads TGTGCCAGCAGTTACGTACAGGGGACTTCCTACGAGCAGTACTTC.

The chain employs TRBV19 and TRBJ2-7, with D maybe TRBD1 (6 bases). Germline V lookup: CDR1 LNHDA, CDR2 SQIVND (reference sequence). Trimming removed 4 bases from V and 3 bases from J, with 7 bases in between. The length of the CDR3 is 12 residues. CDR3 sequence (DNA): TGTGCCAGTAGTAACAGGGACTACGAGCAGTACTTC. This sequence encodes CASSNRDYEQYF.

This clone was seen once. This chain links TRBV11-2 with TRBJ1-1; 9 bases match TRBD1. Germline assignment: CDR1 SGHAT and CDR2 FQNNGV. J lost 4 bases, V lost 3 bases, and 6 bases had no gene match. CDR3 length: 15 residues. The DNA of the CDR3 is TGTGCCAGCAGCTTCCCACAGGGGGCTCGCACTGAAGCTTTCTTT. Its protein product is CASSFPQGARTEAFF.

This chain links TRBV7-8 with TRBJ1-1; the D gene is possibly TRBD1 (6 bases). Germline V gives CDR1 SGHVS, CDR2 FQNEAQ. V lost 5 bases, J lost 1 base, and 11 bases lay in between. This CDR3 has 14 amino acids. The CDR3 DNA reads as TGTGCCAGCAGCCGAAAGACAGGGAACACTGAAGCTTTCTTT. This codes for CASSRKTGNTEAFF. The entire variable domain, with the rest obtained from reference TRBV7-8 and TRBJ1-1, is as follows: GAGVSQSPRYKVAKRGQDVALRCDPISGHVSLFWYQQALGQGPEFLTYFQNEAQLDKSGLPSDRFFAERPEGSVSTLKIQRTQQEDSAVYLCASSRKTGNTEAFFGQGTRLTVV.

V gene TRBV3-1 (or the pseudogene TRBV3-2) combines with J gene TRBJ1-1; 7 nucleotides line up with TRBD1. CDR1 LGHDT and CDR2 YNNKEL come from the germline V gene (reference sequence). The CDR3 length is 16 residues. Trimming removed 6 bases from V and 6 bases from J; junction bases left unmatched: 16. CDR3 amino acids: CASSRVQGPPIAEAFF. The CDR3 DNA reads TGTGCCAGCAGTCGAGTACAGGGGCCGCCGATCGCTGAAGCTTTCTTT.

The chain has TRBV3-1 (or the pseudogene TRBV3-2) and TRBJ2-7; D is possibly TRBD1 or TRBD2 (9 bases each). Germline CDR1 reads LGHDT; CDR2 reads YNNKEL (reference sequence). V was cut by 1 base and J by 4 bases, with 32 bases left in between. This CDR3 comprises 21 residues. In DNA form, the CDR3 reads TGTGCCAGCAGCCAAGGGGTTCTGGGACAGGGACTGGTAGCGGGAGATTACGAGCAGTACTTC. As protein: CASSQGVLGQGLVAGDYEQYF.

This clone appeared once. V usage is TRBV2 and J usage is TRBJ2-3; TRBD2 aligns across 8 bases. Germline lookup yields CDR1 SNHLY and CDR2 FYNNEI. After removal of 5 bases from V and 2 bases from J, the junction contained 9 bases not matched to a gene. CDR3 length equals 16 residues. CDR3 nucleotides: TGTGCCAGCAGTCCAATACTAGCGGACCCCACAGATACGCAGTATTTT. Translation gives CASSPILADPTDTQYF.

This clone has just one count. The rearrangement links TRBV11-2 to TRBJ2-2, with TRBD1 as a possible D gene (6 bases). V lost 4 bases and J lost 5, with 20 bases in between. From germline, CDR1 is SGHAT and CDR2 FQNNGV. This CDR3 has 17 amino acids. The CDR3 reads CASSYLQGVGETGELFF. CDR3 bases: TGTGCCAGCAGCTACCTACAGGGAGTGGGAGAAACCGGGGAGCTGTTTTTT.

The chain joins TRBV5-1 to TRBJ1-1; D not certain. Between the trimmed V and J ends, which lost 2 bases and 2 bases, there was a span of 13 bases. Germline values: CDR1 SGHRS, CDR2 YFSETQ. The CDR3 is 15 residues long. This chain's CDR3 is CASSLNPGSNTEAFF. CDR3 sequence (DNA): TGCGCCAGCAGCTTAAACCCCGGGTCCAACACTGAAGCTTTCTTT. Supplemented by reference TRBV5-1 and TRBJ1-1, the full variable domain reads KAGVTQTPRYLIKTRGQQVTLSCSPISGHRSVSWYQQTPGQGLQFLFEYFSETQRNKGNFPGRFSGRQFSNSRSEMNVSTLELGDSALYLCASSLNPGSNTEAFFGQGTRLTVV.

V and J are TRBV7-8 and TRBJ1-1; D gene uncertain. Germline V gene sequence: CDR1 SGHVS, CDR2 FQNEAQ. Trimming took 8 bases from V and 1 from J, leaving 14 bases between them. This CDR3 contains 14 residues. The CDR3 DNA follows: TGTGCCAGCTTATTGGGAGGCACGAACACTGAAGCTTTCTTT. Translating gives CASLLGGTNTEAFF.

The CDR3 loop is CASSTSGRAYEQYF. The DNA of the CDR3 is TGCGCCAGCAGCACTAGCGGGAGGGCCTACGAGCAGTACTTC. The rearrangement uses TRBV5-1 and TRBJ2-7; 13 bases align to TRBD2. The CDR3 contains 14 residues. J was trimmed by 2 bases and V by 4 bases; bases with no gene match: 0. Germline V gene data show CDR1 as SGHRS and CDR2 as YFSETQ.

This chain connects TRBV28 to TRBJ1-6; a possible D gene is TRBD1 (5 bases). V was clipped by 6 bases and J by 10 bases, with 13 bases between them. Germline-derived CDR1 and CDR2 are MDHEN and SYDVKM. This CDR3 region has 13 residues. The CDR3 DNA sequence: TGTGCCAGCAGGTCACCGGGGGGGTCACCCCTCCACTTT. Its protein is CASRSPGGSPLHF. The full variable domain, with the rest looked up from reference TRBV28 and TRBJ1-6, is DVKVTQSSRYLVKRTGEKVFLECVQDMDHENMFWYRQDPGLGLRLIYFSYDVKMKEKGDIPEGYSVSREKKERFSLILESASTNQTSMYLCASRSPGGSPLHFGNGTRLTVT.

V is TRBV3-1 (or the pseudogene TRBV3-2) and J is TRBJ2-5; perhaps TRBD2 as D (5 bases). This CDR3 region has 15 residues. Germline V CDR1 and CDR2: LGHDT, YNNKEL (reference sequence). V gave up 2 bases and J gave up 1 base, with 11 bases separating them. CDR3 in DNA: TGTGCCAGCAGCCAAATGAGGAGGTCCCAAGAGACCCAGTACTTC. Its protein is CASSQMRRSQETQYF.

The chain recombines TRBV18 with TRBJ2-2, with TRBD1 matching 12 bases. The length of the CDR3 is 17 residues. Looked up from germline, CDR1 is KGHSH and CDR2 is LQKENI. V gave up 2 bases and J gave up 7 bases; unmatched junction bases: 8. Written as DNA, the CDR3 is TGTGCCAGCTCACCATCGGGACAGGGGGCGAGGATCGGGGAGCTGTTTTTT. Its protein is CASSPSGQGARIGELFF.

The chain combines TRBV5-1 with TRBJ2-5; 8 bases are shared with TRBD1. Germline V gene lookup returns CDR1 SGHRS and CDR2 YFSETQ. The CDR3 loop spans 15 amino acids. V gave up 4 bases and J gave up 4 bases; unmatched junction bases: 9. The DNA of the CDR3 is TGCGCCAGCAGCGACCCTTCAGGGGGCCTAGAGACCCAGTACTTC. It specifies CASSDPSGGLETQYF.

This chain uses TRBV11-2 with TRBJ2-1; 7 positions agree with TRBD2. CDR1 and CDR2 from the germline V gene are SGHAT and FQNNGV. Losses at the gene ends were 1 base for V and 3 bases for J; bases not matched to a gene: 3. The CDR3 runs to 15 residues. CDR3 DNA sequence: TGTGCCAGCAGCTTAGCGGGGGGTCTCTACAATGAGCAGTTCTTC. Protein: CASSLAGGLYNEQFF.

The table lists this clone with a count of one. The J gene is TRBJ2-2, the V gene TRBV5-6, with D unresolved. Trimming took 0 bases from V and 4 from J, leaving 10 bases between them. There are 15 residues in the CDR3. Germline lookup yields CDR1 SGHDT and CDR2 YYEEEE. The CDR3 is CASSLGAVVTGELFF. In DNA form, the CDR3 reads TGTGCCAGCAGCTTGGGGGCTGTTGTCACCGGGGAGCTGTTTTTT.

The CDR3 coding sequence is TGTGCCAGCAGTCAAGACAGTAACTATGGCTACACCTTC. Its protein product is CASSQDSNYGYTF. J is TRBJ1-2 and V is TRBV7-9; possible D gene TRBD1, 5 bases. CDR3 length: 13 residues. CDR1 SEHNR and CDR2 FQNEAQ come from the germline V gene (reference sequence). The V end was cut by 6 bases, the J end by 1 base, with 9 bases between.

The V call is TRBV3-1 (or the pseudogene TRBV3-2), the J call TRBJ2-5; 10 bases agree with TRBD2. Germline V gene sequence: CDR1 LGHDT, CDR2 YNNKEL (reference sequence). CDR3 length: 18 amino acids. Trimming at V came to 1 base and at J to 2 bases, leaving 10 bases not matched to a gene. The DNA of the CDR3 is TGTGCCAGCAGCCAAGTTGCGAGACTAGCGGGCTTTCAAGAGACCCAGTACTTC. Protein product: CASSQVARLAGFQETQYF.

V and J are TRBV21-1 and TRBJ2-2; the table's D call of TRBD1 was not tested on the DNA. TRBV21-1 is noted as a pseudogene. The CDR3 runs to 17 residues. Here the CDR3 DNA reads TGTGCCAGCGGGAAGCCGGGACAGGGGAAGAACACCGGGGAGCTGTTTTTT. Protein: CASGKPGQGKNTGELFF.

The V and J genes are TRBV10-3 and TRBJ2-1; 9 positions agree with TRBD1. The CDR3 is 14 residues long. Germline V CDR1 and CDR2: ENHRY, SYGVKD. V lost 5 bases, J lost 8 bases, and 7 bases stayed unmatched. The CDR3 DNA reads as TGTGCCATCAGTAAGTGGACAGGGGTCGATGAGCAGTTCTTC. Encoded protein: CAISKWTGVDEQFF.